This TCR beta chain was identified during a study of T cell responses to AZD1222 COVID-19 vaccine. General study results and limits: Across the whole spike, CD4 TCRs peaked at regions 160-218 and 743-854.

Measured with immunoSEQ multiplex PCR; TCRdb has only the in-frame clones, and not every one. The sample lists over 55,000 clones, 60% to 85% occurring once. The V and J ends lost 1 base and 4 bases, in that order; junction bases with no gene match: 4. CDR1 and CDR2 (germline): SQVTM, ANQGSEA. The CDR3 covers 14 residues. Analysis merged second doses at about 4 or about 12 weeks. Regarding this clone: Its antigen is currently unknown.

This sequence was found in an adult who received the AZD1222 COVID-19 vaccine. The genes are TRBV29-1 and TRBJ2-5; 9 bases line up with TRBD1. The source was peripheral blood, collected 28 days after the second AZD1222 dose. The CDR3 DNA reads TGCAGCGTTGAAGTACAGGGGGCTAGAGAGACCCAGTACTTC. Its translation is CSVEVQGARETQYF. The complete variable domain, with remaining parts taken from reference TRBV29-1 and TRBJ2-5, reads SAVISQKPSRDICQRGTSLTIQCQVDSQVTMMFWYRQQPGQSLTLIATANQGSEATYESGFVIDKFPISRPNLTFSTLTVSNMSPEDSSIYLCSVEVQGARETQYFGPGTRLLVL.